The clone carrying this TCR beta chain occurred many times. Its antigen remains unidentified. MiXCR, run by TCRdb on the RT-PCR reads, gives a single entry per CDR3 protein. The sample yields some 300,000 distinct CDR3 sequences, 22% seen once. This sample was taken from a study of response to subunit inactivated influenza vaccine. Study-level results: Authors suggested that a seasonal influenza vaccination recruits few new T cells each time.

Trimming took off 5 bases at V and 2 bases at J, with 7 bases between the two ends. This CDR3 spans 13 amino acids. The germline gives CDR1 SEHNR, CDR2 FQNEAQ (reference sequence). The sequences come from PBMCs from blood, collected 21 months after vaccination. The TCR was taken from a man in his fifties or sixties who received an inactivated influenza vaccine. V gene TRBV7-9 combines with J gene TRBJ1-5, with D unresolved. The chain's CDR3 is CASSENRNQPQHF. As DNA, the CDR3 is TGTGCCAGCAGCGAGAACCGCAATCAGCCCCAGCATTTT.